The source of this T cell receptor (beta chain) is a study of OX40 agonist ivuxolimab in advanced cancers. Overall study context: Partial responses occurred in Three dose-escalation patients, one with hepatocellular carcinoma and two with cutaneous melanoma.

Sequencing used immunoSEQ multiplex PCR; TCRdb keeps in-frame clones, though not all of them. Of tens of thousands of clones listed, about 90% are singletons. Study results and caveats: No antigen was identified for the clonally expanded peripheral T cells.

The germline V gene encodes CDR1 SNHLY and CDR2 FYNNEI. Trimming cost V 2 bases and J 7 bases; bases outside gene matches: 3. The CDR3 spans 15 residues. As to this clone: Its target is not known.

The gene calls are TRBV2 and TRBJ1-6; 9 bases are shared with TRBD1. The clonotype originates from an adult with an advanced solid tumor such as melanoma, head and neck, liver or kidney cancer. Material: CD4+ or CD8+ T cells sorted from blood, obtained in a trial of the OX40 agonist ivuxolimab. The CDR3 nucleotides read TGTGCCAGCAGTGAAATGGGACAGGGAAATTCACCCCTCCACTTT. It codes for CASSEMGQGNSPLHF.